The clone carrying this T cell receptor beta chain appeared a few times. The antigen is undetermined. Frozen-stored PBMCs produced roughly 2 micrograms of genomic DNA for TCR beta libraries. The entry originates in a study of cytotoxic CD8 clonotypes in ibrutinib-treated CLL. Study-wide results and caveats: Few clonotypes were public, and these shrank or held steady under treatment. Clonality went higher at ibrutinib response and then dropped back toward baseline at progression. Samples were collected at differing times from sustained-remission and progressing patients.

Here immunoSEQ multiplex PCR was the method, and the copy in TCRdb shows in-frame clones only, minus some. The sample yields approximately 29,000 clones, roughly 57% seen once. Germline V gives CDR1 SGHRS, CDR2 YFSETQ. CDR3 length: 16 amino acids. The V gene end was trimmed by 0 bases and the J gene end by 0 bases; junction bases not matched to a gene: 5. The TCR originated in a human donor with chronic lymphocytic leukemia. The sample consisted of PBMCs, taken before ibrutinib treatment. This chain connects TRBV5-1 to TRBJ2-5, with 7 nucleotides matching TRBD1. The CDR3 DNA sequence: TGCGCCAGCAGCTTGGCCCCGCAGGGGGACCAAGAGACCCAGTACTTC. Translation: CASSLAPQGDQETQYF.